The 24 T cell receptor beta chains below were found in one sample sequenced in a study of T cell clonality in common variable immunodeficiency. Data came from immunoSEQ multiplex PCR; TCRdb stores just in-frame clones and leaves some out. This repertoire holds approximately 81,000 clones, and none appear only once. Specimen: peripheral blood mononuclear cells. Receptors originate from a person between 18 and 75 years old in good health.

This clone occurred many times. The sequence runs out 3 residues before the end of the CDR3; the remainder is reconstructed from the germline J gene. The rearrangement joins TRBV12-5 to TRBJ2-7; 10 bases align to TRBD1. V dropped 6 bases and J dropped 3; count of bases not matched to a gene: 5. There are 14 residues in the CDR3. Germline V gene data show CDR1 as LGHNT and CDR2 as FRNRAP. The sequenced part of the CDR3 DNA is TGTGCTAGTGGAATGACAGGGGGCATCTACGAG. Residues: CASGMTGGIYE. The complete CDR3 sequence is CASGMTGGIYEQYF. The full variable domain, completed using reference TRBV12-5 and TRBJ2-7, is DARVTQTPRHKVTEMGQEVTMRCQPILGHNTVFWYRQTMMQGLELLAYFRNRAPLDDSGMPKDRFSAEMPDATLATLKIQPSEPRDSAVYFCASGMTGGIYEQYFGPGTRLTVT.

This clone was counted ten times or more. The read falls 3 residues short of the CDR3 end, and the missing part is taken from the germline J gene. The chain carries TRBV10-3 and TRBJ2-5, with D perhaps TRBD1 (6 bases). The CDR3 spans 15 residues. V lost 0 bases and J lost 1, with 9 bases in between. Germline V CDR1 and CDR2: ENHRY, SYGVKD. CDR3 in amino acids: CAISESDRLQETQYF. CDR3 DNA (partial): TGTGCCATCAGTGAGTCGGACAGACTCCAAGAGACC.

This clone was detected ten times or more. The read gets to within 3 residues of the CDR3 end, and the germline J gene fills in the rest. This chain connects TRBV19 to TRBJ2-4, with D possibly matching TRBD1 (6 bases). Trimming removed 7 bases at V and 0 bases at J, with 19 bases between. Germline CDR1 and CDR2: LNHDA and SQIVND (reference sequence). This CDR3 is 17 amino acids long. CDR3 in amino acids: CASKNTGSPSAKNIQYF. The DNA read from the CDR3 is TGTGCCAGTAAAAACACAGGGTCACCCTCAGCCAAAAACATT.

This clone was detected ten times or more. The read falls 3 residues short of the CDR3 end, and the missing part is taken from the germline J gene. The chain carries TRBV5-1 and TRBJ2-3; D not resolved. V was cut by 5 bases and J by 4 bases, with 11 bases left in between. The CDR3 consists of 13 residues. The germline gives CDR1 SGHRS, CDR2 YFSETQ. This CDR3 is CASSWAPPDTQYF. The sequenced CDR3 bases are TGCGCCAGCAGTTGGGCCCCGCCAGATACG.

This clone was counted ten times or more. Read coverage stops 3 residues before the CDR3 terminus; the germline J gene supplies the remainder. The chain is built from TRBV18 and TRBJ1-1; 8 bases are shared with TRBD1. J was trimmed by 0 bases and V by 4 bases; bases with no gene match: 7. This CDR3 has 16 amino acids. Germline CDR1 reads KGHSH; CDR2 reads LQKENI. The CDR3 is CASSLSGGFMNTEAFF. The DNA read from the CDR3 is TGTGCCAGCTCACTGTCAGGGGGCTTTATGAACACTGAA.

This clone was detected ten times or more. The CDR3 end falls 3 residues outside the read, so it is completed with the germline J gene. The rearrangement uses TRBV7-2 and TRBJ1-5; D is perhaps TRBD1 (6 bases). This CDR3 region has 15 residues. Germline V gene data show CDR1 as SGHTA and CDR2 as FQGNSA. The ends were cut back, 5 bases at V and 3 bases at J, with 14 bases in the middle. CDR3 region: CASSRNPGDNQPQHF. CDR3 bases read: TGTGCCAGCAGCCGAAACCCAGGGGACAATCAGCCC.

This clone was observed at least ten times. The read ends 3 residues before the CDR3 terminus; that terminus is restored from the germline J gene. The chain employs TRBV20-1 and TRBJ2-3; TRBD2 aligns across 8 bases. The germline V gene encodes CDR1 DFQATT and CDR2 SNEGSKA (reference sequence). This CDR3 spans 15 amino acids. V lost 0 bases and J lost 2; bases outside the gene matches: 4. CDR3: CSARETSDFTDTQYF. The CDR3 bases that were read are TGCAGTGCTAGAGAGACTAGCGATTTCACAGATACG.

At least ten counts were recorded for this clone. The read comes to an end 3 residues before the CDR3 does, leaving the germline J gene to fill in the end. The rearrangement uses TRBV19 and TRBJ2-5; TRBD2 matches at 9 bases. Trimming took 6 bases from V and 5 from J; bases not matched to a gene: 10. The CDR3 extends over 15 amino acids. CDR1 is LNHDA, CDR2 SQIVND, per germline (reference sequence). CDR3 region: CASRDLAGSLETQYF. CDR3 DNA (partial): TGTGCCAGTAGGGATCTAGCGGGGTCTTTGGAGACC.

This clone has a count of ten or more. The read gets to within 3 residues of the CDR3 end, and the germline J gene fills in the rest. V and J are TRBV20-1 and TRBJ1-1; 10 positions match TRBD1. The CDR3 is 13 residues long. J was trimmed by 7 bases and V by 6 bases; bases with no gene match: 8. The V gene's germline CDR1 is DFQATT and CDR2 SNEGSKA (reference sequence). The covered CDR3 bases are TGCAGTGCGAGGACAGGGGGTGAGAATGAA. This sequence encodes CSARTGGENE. The full CDR3 protein reads CSARTGGENEAFF.

This clone was detected many times. With the read ending 3 residues before the CDR3 end, the germline J gene is used to fill in that end. V and J are TRBV7-3 and TRBJ2-1; 12 nucleotides agree with TRBD1. This CDR3 region has 18 residues. Germline loops: CDR1 SGHTA, CDR2 FQGTGA. The V segment lost 3 bases and the J segment 8 bases; nucleotides outside the gene matches: 14. The part of the CDR3 DNA that was read is TGTGCCAGCAGCTTCAAAGGGACAGGGGGCCCCACGGTTGATGAG. Translating gives CASSFKGTGGPTVDE. The CDR3 reads in full as CASSFKGTGGPTVDEQFF. The full variable domain, rest sourced from reference TRBV7-3 and TRBJ2-1, is GAGVSQTPSNKVTEKGKYVELRCDPISGHTALYWYRQSLGQGPEFLIYFQGTGAADDSGLPNDRFFAVRPEGSVSTLKIQRTERGDSAVYLCASSFKGTGGPTVDEQFFGPGTRLTVL.

This clone has a count of ten or more. The CDR3 DNA, read in part, is TGCGCCAGACCAGCGGGAGACTATTTAGCCAAAAACATT. Translation: CARPAGDYLAKNI. The entire CDR3 protein is CARPAGDYLAKNIQYF. The J gene is TRBJ2-4, the V gene TRBV5-1; 8 bases map to TRBD2. The DNA ends 3 residues before the CDR3 does, and the rest of the CDR3 is filled in from the germline J gene. Unmatched junction bases numbered 10, after V lost 8 bases and J lost 0 bases. There are 16 residues in the CDR3. Germline V lookup: CDR1 SGHRS, CDR2 YFSETQ.

This clone appeared many times. The read gets to within 3 residues of the CDR3 end, and the germline J gene fills in the rest. The rearrangement uses TRBV5-1 and TRBJ2-3; 7 nucleotides align to TRBD1. V lost 0 bases to trimming and J lost 1 base; unmatched junction nucleotides: 2. There are 15 residues in the CDR3. Germline CDR1 SGHRS, CDR2 YFSETQ. CDR3 protein: CASSLEGAGTDTQYF. CDR3 DNA, as far as it was read: TGCGCCAGCAGCTTGGAGGGGGCAGGCACAGATACG.

The sample holds many counts of this clone. The read comes to an end 3 residues before the CDR3 does, leaving the germline J gene to fill in the end. The chain combines TRBV20-1 with TRBJ2-7; 9 bases agree with TRBD2. CDR3 length: 13 residues. CDR1 is DFQATT, CDR2 SNEGSKA, per germline (reference sequence). The trim removed 5 bases at V and 2 bases at J, leaving 4 bases unmatched. The CDR3 DNA, read in part, is TGCAGTGCTGGAGTAGCGGGAGCCTACGAG. Its protein product is CSAGVAGAYE. The full CDR3 sequence reads CSAGVAGAYEQYF.

This clone was recorded at least ten times. The read ends 3 residues early relative to the CDR3; the germline J gene fills the gap. The J gene is TRBJ1-2, the V gene TRBV5-1; tentatively, D is TRBD1 (6 bases). CDR1 is SGHRS, CDR2 YFSETQ, per germline. CDR3 length equals 13 residues. Trimming took off 0 bases at V and 6 bases at J, with 9 bases between the two ends. CDR3 residues: CASSLDRVDGYTF. CDR3 DNA (partial): TGCGCCAGCAGCTTGGACAGGGTCGATGGC.

This clone appeared many times. CDR3 bases read: TGTGCCAGCAGCTTAGAGACATCCGACGAG. It encodes CASSLETSDE. The full CDR3 sequence reads CASSLETSDEQYF. The chain carries TRBV7-2 and TRBJ2-7, with no clear D. The read halts 3 residues ahead of the CDR3 end, with the missing end drawn from the germline J gene. Deletions cut 1 base from V and 5 bases from J, with 9 bases between. The CDR3 runs to 13 residues. Germline V gene sequence: CDR1 SGHTA, CDR2 FQGNSA.

This clone was seen ten or more times. The read is 3 residues too short to cover the CDR3 end, so that end is filled in from the germline J gene. The chain recombines TRBV5-1 with TRBJ1-5, with a tentative D call TRBD1 (6 bases). The CDR3 sequence is 15 residues long. In germline, CDR1 is SGHRS, CDR2 YFSETQ. V was cut by 0 bases and J by 5 bases, with 12 bases left in between. The CDR3 sequence: CASSLVRTEHQPQHF. The sequenced CDR3 bases are TGCGCCAGCAGCTTGGTCAGGACAGAGCATCAGCCC.

This clone was seen repeatedly, ten times or more. The read stops 3 residues short of the end of the CDR3; the missing end is completed from the germline J gene. This chain uses TRBV10-1 with TRBJ2-4; a possible D gene is TRBD2 (6 bases). V lost 6 bases and J lost 0, with 9 bases in between. The CDR3 is 14 amino acids. Germline V lookup: CDR1 WNHNN, CDR2 SYGVQD (reference sequence). CDR3 loop: CASRAGLAKNIQYF. CDR3 bases read: TGCGCCAGCAGGGCGGGACTAGCCAAAAACATT.

This clone appeared a few times. The DNA ends 3 residues before the CDR3 does, and the rest of the CDR3 is filled in from the germline J gene. V usage is TRBV7-2 and J usage is TRBJ2-1, with D possibly matching TRBD1 (5 bases). CDR3 size: 16 residues. Trimming took off 0 bases at V and 0 bases at J, with 9 bases between the two ends. In germline, CDR1 is SGHTA, CDR2 FQGNSA. This CDR3 is CASSLATVPSYNEQFF. The sequenced CDR3 bases are TGTGCCAGCAGCTTAGCGACAGTGCCCTCCTACAATGAG.

In the case of this clone: The CDR3 goes on 3 residues after the read ends, and that part is filled in from the germline J gene. The V call is TRBV2, the J call TRBJ1-6, with 7 bases lining up with TRBD1. V trimming: 6 bases; J trimming: 10 bases; junction bases outside the gene matches: 6. The CDR3 sequence is 13 residues long. Germline CDR1 and CDR2: SNHLY and FYNNEI. The sequenced CDR3 bases are TGTGCCAGCAGAGACAGGGAGGGATCACCC. Residues: CASRDREGSP. In full, the CDR3 is CASRDREGSPLHF.

This clone was observed at least ten times. The CDR3 end lies 3 residues beyond the end of the read and is filled in from the germline J gene. The chain couples TRBV18 to TRBJ2-6; tentatively, D is TRBD1 (6 bases). Per the germline V gene, CDR1 is KGHSH and CDR2 is LQKENI. V was shortened by 6 bases and J by 4 bases, with 19 bases between the two germline ends. This CDR3 is built from 17 residues. This chain's CDR3 is CASSPAFSGAGANVLTF. The CDR3 bases that were read are TGTGCCAGCTCCCCGGCATTCTCAGGGGCCGGGGCCAACGTC.

Ten or more counts support this clone. The missing CDR3 end, 3 residues past where the read stops, is filled in from the germline J gene. The chain employs TRBV20-1 and TRBJ2-3, with D possibly matching TRBD1 (6 bases). The CDR3 is 15 residues long. V lost 5 bases, J lost 5 bases, and 20 bases lay in between. Per germline, CDR1 DFQATT and CDR2 SNEGSKA (reference sequence). Incomplete CDR3 DNA: TGCAGTGCTCCAAAACGGACCAGCAGGGGAGATACG. Translated, it gives CSAPKRTSRGDT. In full, the CDR3 reads CSAPKRTSRGDTQYF.

This clone was found many times. The read ends 3 residues early relative to the CDR3; the germline J gene fills the gap. The gene calls are TRBV10-2 and TRBJ2-4, with 10 bases that match TRBD2. The CDR3 has 18 amino acids. Per germline, CDR1 WSHSY and CDR2 SAAADI. J gave up 0 bases and V 2 bases, and 7 bases lay outside the gene matches. The DNA read from the CDR3 is TGCGCCAGCAGTGAGACTAGCGGGATGATCCTAGCCAAAAACATT. Protein product: CASSETSGMILAKNI. The full CDR3 reads CASSETSGMILAKNIQYF.

This clone has ten or more counts. The CDR3 bases that were read are TGCGCCAGCAGCTTGGTTATCGGGGAGCCC. It codes for CASSLVIGEP. The CDR3 in full is CASSLVIGEPQHF. The chain uses TRBV5-1 and TRBJ1-5; unclear D gene. The CDR3 end falls 3 residues outside the read, so it is completed with the germline J gene. This CDR3 contains 13 residues. Germline V lookup: CDR1 SGHRS, CDR2 YFSETQ. Trimming removed 0 bases from V and 8 bases from J, with 9 bases in between.

At least ten counts were recorded for this clone. The CDR3 is cut off 3 residues early in the read; its end comes from the germline J gene. The chain joins TRBV5-1 to TRBJ1-1; D is perhaps TRBD1 (5 bases). Per the germline V gene, CDR1 is SGHRS and CDR2 is YFSETQ. The length of the CDR3 is 14 residues. V lost 2 bases and J lost 4, with 12 bases in between. The CDR3 loop reads CASSFGGEVTEAFF. Incomplete CDR3 DNA: TGCGCCAGCAGCTTTGGGGGGGAAGTCACTGAA.